This T cell receptor beta chain was captured by sequencing in a study of Ad26.COV2.S vaccination and SARS-CoV-2 variants. Treatment defined: around 19 received Ad26.COV2.S at low or high dose, single or two shots; roughly five received placebo; per-sample allocation not given. Collection of samples fell on day 63 after the first vaccine or placebo injection. The ends were cut back, 4 bases at V and 8 bases at J, with 21 bases in the middle. CDR1 and CDR2 from the germline V gene are SGHKS and YYEKEE (reference sequence). CDR3 length: 15 amino acids. Generated by immunoSEQ multiplex PCR, the TCRdb table keeps only in-frame clones and is missing some. The sample has 350,000 to 600,000 clones; 80% to 90% are singletons.

V usage is TRBV5-5 and J usage is TRBJ1-1; D gene uncertain. Source: peripheral blood, taken in a trial of Ad26.COV2.S vaccine versus placebo. This clonotype was obtained from a person between 18 and 65 years old who received the Ad26.COV2.S COVID-19 vaccine or a placebo. The CDR3 DNA is TGTGCCAGCAGCGCCGAACTTTGGGGTTCGGTAGAAGCTTTCTTT. Translation gives CASSAELWGSVEAFF.